Listed here is a single TCR beta chain. What it binds is unknown. This table comes from immunoSEQ multiplex PCR, and its TCRdb copy is limited to in-frame clones, with some not included. The sample shows some 60,000 clones, about 83% of them seen only once. These data belong to a study of OX40 agonist ivuxolimab in advanced cancers. General study findings and limits: By week 6 at 0.1 to 3.0 mg/kg, blood CD4+ and CD8+ T cells had expanded clonally.

The CDR3 extends over 15 amino acids. The V end lost 4 bases, the J end lost 2 bases, and 15 bases lay between the germline ends. Per the germline V gene, CDR1 is SEHNR and CDR2 is FQNEAQ (reference sequence). Peripheral blood came from all dose cohorts at three timepoints. The V and J genes are TRBV7-9 and TRBJ2-7; perhaps TRBD1 as D (6 bases). Specimen: CD4+ or CD8+ T cells sorted from blood, collected in a trial of the OX40 agonist ivuxolimab. The clonotype was recovered from an adult with an advanced solid tumor such as melanoma, head and neck, liver or kidney cancer. The CDR3, as DNA: TGTGCCAGCAGCTCATCAGACAGGTTAACCTACGAGCAGTACTTC. This codes for CASSSSDRLTYEQYF.